Listed below are T cell receptor beta chains from one sample, sequenced in a study of blood T cells in healthy people across ages. Each CDR3 protein gets one entry after TCRdb re-called the 5' RACE reads with MiXCR. The table includes 600,000 or so distinct CDR3 sequences, roughly 21% detected once. Specimen: blood. These receptors were taken from a man aged 65 to 85 in good health. CDR3s include the opening cysteine and the closing phenylalanine or tryptophan. D genes are given only for firm matches. Size tells how often a clone was seen (once, few, many) or the class of an expanded clone, and some rows leave it out.

clone size: NA
V gene: TRBV7-3
D gene: NA
J gene: TRBJ1-3
CDR3 protein: CASSHTGTGNTIYF
CDR3 DNA: TGTGCCAGCAGCCACACAGGGACTGGAAACACCATATATTTT

clone size: many
V gene: TRBV7-9
D gene: TRBD2
J gene: TRBJ2-2
CDR3 protein: CASSPKRSGIAGELFF
CDR3 DNA: TGTGCCAGCAGCCCCAAAAGAAGCGGGATCGCCGGGGAGCTGTTTTTT

clone size: NA
V gene: TRBV10-3
D gene: NA
J gene: TRBJ2-1
CDR3 protein: CAISRNGEGSTNEQFF
CDR3 DNA: TGTGCCATCAGCCGCAATGGGGAAGGGTCCACGAATGAGCAGTTCTTC

clone size: NA
V gene: TRBV7-9
D gene: TRBD1
J gene: TRBJ2-7
CDR3 protein: CASRDRVYEQYF
CDR3 DNA: TGTGCCAGCCGGGACAGGGTCTACGAGCAGTACTTC

clone size: NA
V gene: TRBV2
D gene: TRBD1
J gene: TRBJ2-3
CDR3 protein: CASSETRQGWQYF
CDR3 DNA: TGTGCCAGCAGTGAAACCCGACAGGGGTGGCAGTATTTT

clone size: few
V gene: TRBV2
D gene: NA
J gene: TRBJ1-5
CDR3 protein: CASTRQFNQPQHF
CDR3 DNA: TGTGCCAGCACACGACAGTTCAATCAGCCCCAGCATTTT

clone size: NA
V gene: TRBV10-3
D gene: NA
J gene: TRBJ1-5
CDR3 protein: CAIRDEGNQPQHF
CDR3 DNA: TGTGCCATCAGGGACGAGGGCAATCAGCCCCAGCATTTT

clone size: few
V gene: TRBV5-1
D gene: NA
J gene: TRBJ1-4
CDR3 protein: CASSAGGSTNEKLFF
CDR3 DNA: TGCGCCAGCAGCGCCGGTGGGTCAACTAATGAAAAACTGTTTTTT

clone size: few
V gene: TRBV20-1
D gene: TRBD2
J gene: TRBJ2-3
CDR3 protein: CSARASSGEYTDTQYF
CDR3 DNA: TGCAGTGCTAGAGCCTCTAGCGGAGAATACACAGATACGCAGTATTTT

clone size: NA
V gene: TRBV5-1
D gene: NA
J gene: TRBJ2-5
CDR3 protein: CASSLAVSGTRKTQYF
CDR3 DNA: TGCGCCAGCAGCTTGGCCGTTTCCGGGACCAGAAAGACCCAGTACTTC

clone size: NA
V gene: TRBV11-2
D gene: NA
J gene: TRBJ2-6
CDR3 protein: CASSSRTETGANVLTF
CDR3 DNA: TGTGCCAGCAGCTCGAGGACCGAAACTGGGGCCAACGTCCTGACTTTC

clone size: few
V gene: TRBV29-1
D gene: TRBD1
J gene: TRBJ2-7
CDR3 protein: CSVSPGQGSYEQYF
CDR3 DNA: TGCAGCGTCTCACCGGGACAGGGCTCCTACGAGCAGTACTTC

clone size: few
V gene: TRBV7-2
D gene: NA
J gene: TRBJ2-4
CDR3 protein: CASSLGMTQAKNIQYF
CDR3 DNA: TGTGCCAGCAGCTTAGGTATGACGCAAGCCAAAAACATTCAGTACTTC

clone size: NA
V gene: TRBV14
D gene: NA
J gene: TRBJ1-5
CDR3 protein: CASSPTGTNQPQHF
CDR3 DNA: TGTGCCAGCAGCCCGACAGGAACCAATCAGCCCCAGCATTTT

clone size: many
V gene: TRBV6-4
D gene: TRBD2
J gene: TRBJ2-4
CDR3 protein: CARATPDYCTSGSTLAKNIQYF
CDR3 DNA: TGTGCCAGAGCGACTCCGGACTACTGTACTAGCGGGAGCACCCTAGCCAAAAACATTCAGTACTTC

clone size: once
V gene: TRBV20-1
D gene: NA
J gene: TRBJ2-7
CDR3 protein: CSAKEGTSSYEQYF
CDR3 DNA: TGCAGTGCTAAAGAGGGAACGAGCTCCTACGAGCAGTACTTC

clone size: NA
V gene: TRBV6-1
D gene: TRBD1
J gene: TRBJ1-4
CDR3 protein: CASRTGGPGEKLFF
CDR3 DNA: TGTGCCAGCAGGACAGGGGGCCCCGGGGAAAAACTGTTTTTT

clone size: NA
V gene: TRBV20-1
D gene: NA
J gene: TRBJ1-5
CDR3 protein: CSARGTQGYNQPQHF
CDR3 DNA: TGCAGTGCTAGGGGGACACAGGGATACAATCAGCCCCAGCATTTT

clone size: few
V gene: TRBV7-2
D gene: NA
J gene: TRBJ2-3
CDR3 protein: CASSSTGHSTDTQYF
CDR3 DNA: TGTGCCAGCAGCTCCACAGGTCATAGCACAGATACGCAGTATTTT

clone size: NA
V gene: TRBV30
D gene: TRBD2
J gene: TRBJ2-3
CDR3 protein: CAWSIGLAGLTDTQYF
CDR3 DNA: TGTGCCTGGTCGATCGGACTAGCGGGACTCACAGATACGCAGTATTTT

clone size: few
V gene: TRBV25-1
D gene: NA
J gene: TRBJ2-1
CDR3 protein: CASSELGREQFF
CDR3 DNA: TGTGCCAGCAGTGAATTGGGCAGGGAGCAGTTCTTC

clone size: NA
V gene: TRBV6-6
D gene: NA
J gene: TRBJ2-1
CDR3 protein: CASTLQTYNEQFF
CDR3 DNA: TGTGCCAGCACACTACAGACTTACAATGAGCAGTTCTTC

clone size: few
V gene: TRBV27
D gene: NA
J gene: TRBJ2-1
CDR3 protein: CASKTDRIGNEQFF
CDR3 DNA: TGTGCCAGCAAAACAGACAGAATAGGCAATGAGCAGTTCTTC

clone size: few
V gene: TRBV7-9
D gene: NA
J gene: TRBJ2-5
CDR3 protein: CASSLYRAAETQYF
CDR3 DNA: TGTGCCAGCAGCTTATACAGGGCAGCAGAGACCCAGTACTTC

clone size: few
V gene: TRBV12-3/TRBV12-4
D gene: TRBD1
J gene: TRBJ1-5
CDR3 protein: CASNRGYSNQPQHF
CDR3 DNA: TGTGCCAGCAACAGGGGGTATAGCAATCAGCCCCAGCATTTT

clone size: few
V gene: TRBV5-1
D gene: TRBD2
J gene: TRBJ2-5
CDR3 protein: CASSLALMAGGQETQYF
CDR3 DNA: TGCGCCAGCAGCTTGGCCTTGATGGCGGGAGGTCAAGAGACCCAGTACTTC

clone size: few
V gene: TRBV6-5
D gene: TRBD1
J gene: TRBJ1-1
CDR3 protein: CASSTPGQGPTRTEAFF
CDR3 DNA: TGTGCCAGCAGTACTCCGGGACAGGGGCCCACAAGGACTGAAGCTTTCTTT

clone size: NA
V gene: TRBV5-4
D gene: TRBD2
J gene: TRBJ2-7
CDR3 protein: CASSPDASGLSYEQYF
CDR3 DNA: TGTGCCAGCAGCCCGGACGCTAGCGGGCTATCCTACGAGCAGTACTTC

clone size: few
V gene: TRBV28
D gene: NA
J gene: TRBJ2-5
CDR3 protein: CASSWEGTQYF
CDR3 DNA: TGTGCCAGCAGTTGGGAAGGGACCCAGTACTTC

clone size: NA
V gene: TRBV29-1
D gene: NA
J gene: TRBJ1-4
CDR3 protein: CSVSTGAVNEKLFF
CDR3 DNA: TGCAGCGTGTCTACTGGTGCCGTCAATGAAAAACTGTTTTTT

clone size: few
V gene: TRBV2
D gene: NA
J gene: TRBJ2-1
CDR3 protein: CASRELASEISYNEQFF
CDR3 DNA: TGTGCCAGCAGAGAGCTGGCGTCCGAAATCTCCTACAATGAGCAGTTCTTC

clone size: few
V gene: TRBV24-1
D gene: NA
J gene: TRBJ2-1
CDR3 protein: CATSPLDEQFF
CDR3 DNA: TGTGCCACCAGCCCCTTAGATGAGCAGTTCTTC

clone size: NA
V gene: TRBV28
D gene: NA
J gene: TRBJ2-5
CDR3 protein: CASSLRGHKETQYF
CDR3 DNA: TGTGCCAGCAGCCTGAGGGGACACAAAGAGACCCAGTACTTC

clone size: many
V gene: TRBV20-1
D gene: NA
J gene: TRBJ1-2
CDR3 protein: CSARDLQGRGYTF
CDR3 DNA: TGCAGTGCTAGAGATTTACAGGGCCGTGGCTACACCTTC

clone size: NA
V gene: TRBV12-3/TRBV12-4
D gene: TRBD2
J gene: TRBJ2-3
CDR3 protein: CASRTSGTSTWTQYF
CDR3 DNA: TGTGCCAGCAGAACTAGCGGGACCAGCACTTGGACGCAGTATTTT

clone size: NA
V gene: TRBV9
D gene: TRBD2
J gene: TRBJ2-1
CDR3 protein: CASSVGAGADNEQFF
CDR3 DNA: TGTGCCAGCAGCGTAGGGGCGGGAGCGGACAATGAGCAGTTCTTC

clone size: few
V gene: TRBV7-2
D gene: NA
J gene: TRBJ1-3
CDR3 protein: CAGGEPRRSDTIYF
CDR3 DNA: TGTGCCGGAGGGGAACCCCGAAGAAGCGACACCATATATTTT

clone size: NA
V gene: TRBV4-3
D gene: TRBD2
J gene: TRBJ2-1
CDR3 protein: CASSQGVAGANEQFF
CDR3 DNA: TGCGCCAGCAGCCAAGGGGTAGCGGGAGCCAATGAGCAGTTCTTC

clone size: NA
V gene: TRBV20-1
D gene: TRBD1
J gene: TRBJ1-2
CDR3 protein: CSASGGTVRYGYTF
CDR3 DNA: TGCAGTGCTAGTGGGGGGACAGTCCGCTATGGCTACACCTTC

clone size: NA
V gene: TRBV7-2
D gene: NA
J gene: TRBJ2-1
CDR3 protein: CASSPQVSYNEQFF
CDR3 DNA: TGTGCCAGCAGCCCGCAGGTGTCCTACAATGAGCAGTTCTTC

clone size: NA
V gene: TRBV19
D gene: TRBD1
J gene: TRBJ2-3
CDR3 protein: CASGTGVNTQYF
CDR3 DNA: TGTGCCAGCGGGACAGGGGTTAATACGCAGTATTTT

clone size: many
V gene: TRBV5-1
D gene: NA
J gene: TRBJ1-1
CDR3 protein: CASSLLGNTEAFF
CDR3 DNA: TGTGCCAGCAGCTTATTAGGGAACACTGAAGCTTTCTTT

clone size: few
V gene: TRBV5-1
D gene: NA
J gene: TRBJ1-5
CDR3 protein: CASSSGVEGNQPQHF
CDR3 DNA: TGCGCCAGCAGCTCTGGTGTGGAGGGCAATCAGCCCCAGCATTTT

clone size: many
V gene: TRBV20-1
D gene: TRBD1
J gene: TRBJ2-7
CDR3 protein: CSARVSGGYEQYF
CDR3 DNA: TGCAGTGCTAGGGTTTCAGGGGGCTACGAGCAGTACTTC

clone size: NA
V gene: TRBV10-3
D gene: NA
J gene: TRBJ2-7
CDR3 protein: CAIRRDKTYEQYF
CDR3 DNA: TGTGCCATCAGGAGGGACAAGACATACGAGCAGTACTTC

clone size: few
V gene: TRBV12-3/TRBV12-4
D gene: TRBD1
J gene: TRBJ2-7
CDR3 protein: CASSLPGQGAHYEQYF
CDR3 DNA: TGTGCCAGCAGTTTACCAGGACAGGGGGCACACTACGAGCAGTACTTC

clone size: many
V gene: TRBV5-1
D gene: TRBD2
J gene: TRBJ2-7
CDR3 protein: CASSLARTSGTYEQYF
CDR3 DNA: TGCGCCAGCAGCTTGGCCAGGACTAGCGGAACCTACGAGCAGTACTTC

clone size: NA
V gene: TRBV20-1
D gene: TRBD2
J gene: TRBJ2-1
CDR3 protein: CSALPGTTKNNEQFF
CDR3 DNA: TGCAGTGCTTTACCCGGGACTACCAAGAACAATGAGCAGTTCTTC

clone size: NA
V gene: TRBV7-2
D gene: TRBD1
J gene: TRBJ2-7
CDR3 protein: CASSLKRTGHYEQYF
CDR3 DNA: TGTGCCAGCAGCTTGAAACGGACAGGGCACTACGAGCAGTACTTC

clone size: few
V gene: TRBV4-1
D gene: NA
J gene: TRBJ2-7
CDR3 protein: CASSQDGGQAPNF
CDR3 DNA: TGCGCCAGCAGCCAAGATGGGGGCCAGGCCCCCAACTTC

clone size: few
V gene: TRBV3-1
D gene: TRBD2
J gene: TRBJ2-1
CDR3 protein: CASTYRGGANGQFF
CDR3 DNA: TGTGCCAGCACCTACCGCGGGGGGGCCAATGGGCAGTTCTTC

clone size: NA
V gene: TRBV7-2
D gene: NA
J gene: TRBJ1-6
CDR3 protein: CASSLAGGNSPLHF
CDR3 DNA: TGTGCCAGCAGCTTAGCCGGGGGGAATTCACCCCTCCACTTT

clone size: few
V gene: TRBV11-2
D gene: NA
J gene: TRBJ1-4
CDR3 protein: CASSLGSWNLGAEKLFF
CDR3 DNA: TGTGCCAGCAGCTTAGGGTCGTGGAACCTCGGGGCTGAAAAACTGTTTTTT

clone size: few
V gene: TRBV20-1
D gene: NA
J gene: TRBJ1-1
CDR3 protein: CSARVGTGPLNTEAFF
CDR3 DNA: TGCAGTGCTAGAGTAGGGACCGGTCCCCTGAACACTGAAGCTTTCTTT

clone size: NA
V gene: TRBV6-6
D gene: TRBD2
J gene: TRBJ2-2
CDR3 protein: CASRKQTSAGELFF
CDR3 DNA: TGTGCCAGCAGGAAACAAACTAGCGCCGGGGAGCTGTTTTTT

clone size: NA
V gene: TRBV7-3
D gene: TRBD1
J gene: TRBJ2-3
CDR3 protein: CASSLPGTGEPQYF
CDR3 DNA: TGTGCCAGCAGCTTACCCGGGACAGGGGAGCCGCAGTATTTT

clone size: NA
V gene: TRBV5-5
D gene: NA
J gene: TRBJ1-1
CDR3 protein: CASSTRQANTEAFF
CDR3 DNA: TGTGCCAGCAGCACCCGTCAGGCCAACACTGAAGCTTTCTTT